This passage covers 13 T cell receptor beta chains from one sample sequenced in a study of OX40 agonist ivuxolimab in advanced cancers. Sequencing used immunoSEQ multiplex PCR; TCRdb keeps in-frame clones, though not all of them. The data show under 50,000 clones, 85% to 90% seen once. The starting material was CD4+ or CD8+ T cells sorted from blood, obtained in a trial of the OX40 agonist ivuxolimab. Receptors were obtained from an adult with an advanced solid tumor such as melanoma, head and neck, liver or kidney cancer.

The V and J genes are TRBV5-6 and TRBJ2-6; no definite D call. In germline, CDR1 is SGHDT, CDR2 YYEEEE. This CDR3 spans 13 amino acids. Trimming removed 4 bases at V and 1 base at J, with 3 bases between. The CDR3 coding sequence is TGTGCCAGCAGCCATTCTGGGGCCAACGTCCTGACTTTC. It specifies CASSHSGANVLTF.

This rearrangement joins TRBV6-1 to TRBJ2-7; D unclear. CDR3 length: 13 residues. The ends were cut back, 2 bases at V and 2 bases at J, with 7 bases in the middle. Germline V gene sequence: CDR1 MNHNS, CDR2 SASEGT. The CDR3 loop is CASSEWVAYEQYF. The CDR3 nucleotides read TGTGCCAGCAGTGAATGGGTCGCCTACGAGCAGTACTTC.

The rearrangement uses TRBV6-5 and TRBJ1-1, with D perhaps TRBD1 (5 bases). The CDR3 is 14 residues long. Trimming left V 0 bases short and J 4 bases short, with 9 bases between. Germline V gene sequence: CDR1 MNHEY, CDR2 SVGAGI. CDR3 amino acids: CASSYSSGGTEAFF. The CDR3 DNA follows: TGTGCCAGCAGTTACTCATCCGGGGGCACTGAAGCTTTCTTT.

The chain is built from TRBV9 and TRBJ2-2; 11 positions match TRBD2. This CDR3 is built from 21 residues. Trimming cost V 4 bases and J 2 bases; bases outside gene matches: 19. CDR1 SGDLS and CDR2 YYNGEE come from the germline V gene. DNA of the CDR3: TGTGCCAGCAGCTCGCTATCTCGGGGACTAGCGGAAGGCTTTAACACCGGGGAGCTGTTTTTT. Translating it yields CASSSLSRGLAEGFNTGELFF.

The rearrangement uses TRBV5-1 and TRBJ2-7; the match to TRBD1 covers 7 bases. With V trimmed by 4 bases and J by 2 bases, 9 bases remained unmatched. Germline V gene data show CDR1 as SGHRS and CDR2 as YFSETQ. The CDR3 has 15 amino acids. The CDR3 region has the DNA TGCGCCAGCAGCGATGGGGACAGCGATCCCTACGAGCAGTACTTC. Its protein product is CASSDGDSDPYEQYF.

The V call is TRBV27, the J call TRBJ2-7; D is perhaps TRBD1 (6 bases). Looked up from germline, CDR1 is MNHEY and CDR2 is SMNVEV (reference sequence). The CDR3 totals 15 residues. V was clipped by 6 bases and J by 2 bases, with 17 bases between them. This chain's CDR3 is CASSLGQQGAYEQYF. Here the CDR3 DNA reads TGTGCCAGCAGCCTCGGACAGCAAGGTGCCTACGAGCAGTACTTC.

The chain combines TRBV29-1 with TRBJ2-7, with D hard to call. The CDR3 extends over 12 amino acids. Germline V lookup: CDR1 SQVTM, CDR2 ANQGSEA. The V end lost 5 bases, the J end lost 5 bases, and 13 bases lay between the germline ends. The CDR3: CSVSSDFHEQYF. The CDR3, as DNA: TGCAGCGTTTCGAGTGACTTCCACGAGCAGTACTTC.

This sequence joins TRBV7-9 and TRBJ1-2, with 8 bases fitting TRBD1. Trimming at V came to 6 bases and at J to 5 bases, leaving 5 bases not matched to a gene. The germline V gene encodes CDR1 SEHNR and CDR2 FQNEAQ (reference sequence). There are 13 residues in the CDR3. DNA for the CDR3: TGTGCCAGCAGACTGACAGGGGAGTATGGCTACACCTTC. It yields the protein CASRLTGEYGYTF. The whole variable domain, remainder taken from reference TRBV7-9 and TRBJ1-2, is DTGVSQNPRHKITKRGQNVTFRCDPISEHNRLYWYRQTLGQGPEFLTYFQNEAQLEKSRLLSDRFSAERPKGSFSTLEIQRTEQGDSAMYLCASRLTGEYGYTFGSGTRLTVV.

This sequence joins TRBV18 and TRBJ1-2; D is uncertain. Between the trimmed V and J ends, which lost 1 base and 3 bases, there was a span of 12 bases. Germline V gene lookup returns CDR1 KGHSH and CDR2 LQKENI. There are 15 residues in the CDR3. The CDR3 reads CASSPLQRQDYGYTF. CDR3 DNA: TGTGCCAGCTCACCACTCCAAAGGCAGGACTATGGCTACACCTTC.

DNA for the CDR3: TGTGCCAGCACCCCCCGGGGGGAGTCCTACAATGAGCAGTTCTTC. As protein: CASTPRGESYNEQFF. V gene TRBV27 combines with J gene TRBJ2-1, with 7 bases matching TRBD2. This CDR3 is built from 15 residues. Germline-derived CDR1 and CDR2 are MNHEY and SMNVEV (reference sequence). Losses at the gene ends were 7 bases for V and 1 base for J; bases not matched to a gene: 7.

The chain carries TRBV6-5 and TRBJ1-5; no firm D call. The CDR3 runs to 13 residues. V was pared by 0 bases and J by 7 bases, with 7 bases between. The germline V gene encodes CDR1 MNHEY and CDR2 SVGAGI. The CDR3 sequence is CASSYSGVQPQHF. CDR3 nucleotide sequence: TGTGCCAGCAGTTACTCTGGGGTCCAGCCCCAGCATTTT.

The chain employs TRBV7-9 and TRBJ2-1, with a possible D match to TRBD2 (6 bases). V was cut by 4 bases and J by 7 bases, with 11 bases left in between. This CDR3 has 13 residues. Germline-derived CDR1 and CDR2 are SEHNR and FQNEAQ (reference sequence). The CDR3 DNA reads as TGTGCCAGCAGCTCGGGAGTCGGGAATGAGCAGTTCTTC. Translating it yields CASSSGVGNEQFF.

The gene calls are TRBV6-5 and TRBJ2-7; D might be TRBD2 (6 bases). Trimming took off 0 bases at V and 3 bases at J, with 9 bases between the two ends. The CDR3 is 14 amino acids. Germline V gene data show CDR1 as MNHEY and CDR2 as SVGAGI. DNA for the CDR3: TGTGCCAGCAGTTACTCAGTCGGGGGCTACGAGCAGTACTTC. Residues: CASSYSVGGYEQYF.